Many counts were recorded for the clone carrying this TCR beta chain. Antigen specificity is unknown. The data originate from a study of human T cells and chemical hapten exposure. In the study overall: 0.01% DPC was applied to the upper back in patch tests, which were read at 6 days.

Whole-study results and caveats: TCRs above 1 in 1000 frequency did not change with DPC sensitization.

TCRdb independently ran MiXCR on the RACE reads; one entry per CDR3 protein. The data contain roughly 100,000 distinct CDR3 sequences, about a tenth of them singletons. The time point denotes: pre-sensitization, week 0. Sample treatment: therapeutic diphenylcyclopropenone sensitization with weekly scalp DPC. Prior to application of each patch test, blood was drawn. Sequencing was performed on whole blood, taken in connection with sensitization to the hapten diphenylcyclopropenone (DPC). This TCR came from a woman in her fifties or sixties with alopecia areata. Some clones in this sample may be carry-over from other donors' samples.

The CDR3 DNA reads TGTGCCAGCAGCGCCGGACAGGGCGGTTTCTACGAGCAGTACTTC. Translating it yields CASSAGQGGFYEQYF. V and J are TRBV9 and TRBJ2-7; 8 nucleotides match TRBD1. The germline V gene encodes CDR1 SGDLS and CDR2 YYNGEE. V lost 3 bases and J lost 3; bases outside the gene matches: 8. CDR3 length equals 15 residues.